This TCR beta chain was profiled in a study of CD8+ T cells in alopecia areata. Points on this clone: Its specificity is unknown.

Extracted RNA was reverse transcribed, and the resulting cDNA served as sequencing template. The data were produced by immunoSEQ multiplex PCR, yet TCRdb's version contains in-frame clones alone and is incomplete. The table lists approximately 220,000 clones, around two fifths of them singletons, with around 0.48% in the top ten. Study outcomes and limitations: A great number of expanded lesional clones endured in scalp and blood during tofacitinib.

Treatment denoted: oral pan-JAK inhibitor, 5-10 mg twice daily. Specimens obtained from alopecia areata patients comprised lesional scalp punch biopsies and peripheral blood. This sample comprised CD4+ T cells sorted from blood, obtained at roughly week 30, from a patient treated with tofacitinib. The sequence derives from a human donor with alopecia areata.

Here the CDR3 DNA reads TGTGCCAGCAGCTTAGAACTAGCTACCTACAATGAGCAGTTCTTC. This sequence encodes CASSLELATYNEQFF. The chain uses TRBV11-3 and TRBJ2-1, with TRBD2 as a possible D gene (6 bases). Germline V lookup: CDR1 SGHNT, CDR2 YENEEA. V gave up 0 bases and J gave up 2 bases, with 8 bases separating them. This CDR3 comprises 15 residues. Together with reference TRBV11-3 and TRBJ2-1, the CDR3 gives the full variable domain: EAGVVQSPRYKIIEKKQPVAFWCNPISGHNTLYWYLQNLGQGPELLIRYENEEAVDDSQLPKDRFSAERLKGVDSTLKIQPAELGDSAVYLCASSLELATYNEQFFGPGTRLTVL.